The clone carrying this TCR beta chain was found a few times. Its antigen is undetermined. Described treatment: oral pan-JAK inhibitor, 5-10 mg twice daily. CDR3 length: 13 amino acids. Germline values: CDR1 SGHAT, CDR2 FQNNGV. V was trimmed by 3 bases and J by 3 bases, leaving 8 bases between them. The sample originates from a study of CD8+ T cells in alopecia areata. The overall study: The tofacitinib course ran for 6 to 18 months and was followed by 6 months off drug. Whole-study findings and limits: Scalp sequencing also captures normal skin's resident alphabeta T cells. Among the top 100, expanded CD8+ clones, as well as scalp clonality, were significantly decreased by tofacitinib. In lesional scalp, particularly from alopecia totalis/universalis, clonality was higher than in normal scalp.

Isolated RNA was reverse transcribed into cDNA used as the sequencing template. Profiled with immunoSEQ multiplex PCR; TCRdb holds only in-frame clones, not every one. The sample records tens of thousands of clones, 29% being singletons. The sequencing used CD8+ T cells sorted from blood, collected at week 4, from a patient treated with tofacitinib. The chain recombines TRBV11-2 with TRBJ1-2, with unresolved D. The sequence came from a human donor with alopecia areata. The DNA of the CDR3 is TGTGCCAGCAGCTTCAAGGCTTACTATGGCTACACCTTC. Translated: CASSFKAYYGYTF.